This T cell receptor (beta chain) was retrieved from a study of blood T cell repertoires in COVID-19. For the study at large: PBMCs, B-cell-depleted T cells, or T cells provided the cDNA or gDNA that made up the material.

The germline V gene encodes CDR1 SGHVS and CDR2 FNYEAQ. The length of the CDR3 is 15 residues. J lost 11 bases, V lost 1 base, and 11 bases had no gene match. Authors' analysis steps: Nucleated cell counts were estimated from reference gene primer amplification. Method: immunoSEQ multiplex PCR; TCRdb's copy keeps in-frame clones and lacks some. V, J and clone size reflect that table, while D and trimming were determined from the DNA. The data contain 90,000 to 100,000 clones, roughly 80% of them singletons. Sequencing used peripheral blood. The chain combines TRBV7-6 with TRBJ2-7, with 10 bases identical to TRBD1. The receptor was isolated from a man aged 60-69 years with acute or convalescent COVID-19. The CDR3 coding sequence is TGTGCCAGCAGCTTAGAGAAGGGACAGGGGTTCGAAGAGTACTTC. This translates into CASSLEKGQGFEEYF.